The 14 T cell receptor beta chains below come from one sample, sequenced in a study of blood T cells in healthy people across ages (dated by TCRdb to about 2015). Libraries came from 5' RACE. The listed sequencing device is Illumina HiSeq 2500. A second roughly 7 to 11 cycle PCR used a sample-barcoded 5' primer and a J-beta primer mix. TCRdb's own reprocessing of the public reads used fastp at Q25 and MiXCR and kept productive beta chains. When rows share a CDR3 protein, they turn into one entry using the most common DNA and genes. For this sample there are about 970,000 distinct CDR3 sequences; roughly half appear just once. The biggest ten clones account for about a fifth of the sample. The sequencing input was blood. These receptors came from a woman aged 55 to 70 in good health.

The chain has TRBV20-1 and TRBJ1-1; no clear D gene. Germline V CDR1 and CDR2: DFQATT, SNEGSKA (reference sequence). CDR3 length: 13 amino acids. V gave up 1 base and J gave up 5 bases, with 11 bases separating them. CDR3 DNA: TGCAGTGCTAGAGCCGATAGGTGGACTGAAGCTTTCTTT. It encodes CSARADRWTEAFF.

The V and J genes are TRBV3-1 and TRBJ2-3; 8 nucleotides line up with TRBD1. Germline lookup yields CDR1 LGHDT and CDR2 YNNKEL (reference sequence). The CDR3 spans 15 residues. V shed 0 bases and J 6 bases; nucleotides not matched to a gene: 5. The CDR3 protein is CASSQDDRGSDTQYF. The CDR3 DNA reads TGTGCCAGCAGCCAAGATGACAGGGGATCGGATACGCAGTATTTT.

The V call is TRBV29-1, the J call TRBJ1-1, with TRBD1 matching 7 bases. V was clipped by 8 bases and J by 0 bases; unmatched bases: 9. This CDR3 contains 14 residues. Germline V gene sequence: CDR1 SQVTM, CDR2 ANQGSEA. The CDR3 loop is CSMVQGTLNTEAFF. The CDR3 nucleotides read TGCAGCATGGTACAGGGGACCCTGAACACTGAAGCTTTCTTT.

This clonotype was seen only a few times. The rearrangement links TRBV3-1 to TRBJ2-7; 12 positions match TRBD2. Germline CDR1 is LGHDT and CDR2 is YNNKEL (reference sequence). The CDR3 has 15 amino acids. The V gene end was trimmed by 4 bases and the J gene end by 9 bases; junction bases not matched to a gene: 10. The DNA for the CDR3 is TGTGCCAGCAGCCTCCGGACTAGCGGGACCCGGAGGCAGTACTTC. Encoded protein: CASSLRTSGTRRQYF.

The rearrangement joins TRBV10-2 to TRBJ1-1; no clear D gene. Germline CDR1 and CDR2: WSHSY and SAAADI. The CDR3 sequence is 14 residues long. Deletions cut 3 bases from V and 5 bases from J, with 13 bases between. The CDR3 loop is CASSERALGTEAFF. The CDR3, as DNA: TGCGCCAGCAGTGAAAGGGCCCTGGGGACTGAAGCTTTCTTT.

This clonotype appeared many times. This chain links TRBV6-1 with TRBJ2-5, with 7 positions matching TRBD2. CDR3 length: 15 residues. CDR1 MNHNS and CDR2 SASEGT come from the germline V gene. After removal of 7 bases from V and 4 bases from J, the junction contained 12 bases not matched to a gene. This CDR3 is CASIGLAEAGETQYF. The CDR3, as DNA: TGTGCCAGCATTGGGCTAGCGGAGGCGGGAGAGACCCAGTACTTC.

A note on this clonotype: This may stem from a read error, because a much larger clone lies one nucleotide away. The chain has TRBV29-1 and TRBJ2-6; D is perhaps TRBD1 (5 bases). The CDR3 totals 13 residues. Germline V gene lookup returns CDR1 SQVTM and CDR2 ANQGSEA. The DNA of the CDR3 is TGCAGCGTTGAAAACAGTGGGGCCAACGTCCAGACTTTC. Translated: CSVENSGANVQTF.

In DNA form, the CDR3 reads TGTGCCAGCAGTTTTCGTAGCGGGGGGTACAATGAGCAGTTCTTC. This gives the protein CASSFRSGGYNEQFF. The gene calls are TRBV12-3 or TRBV12-4 and TRBJ2-1; 10 positions agree with TRBD2. There are 15 residues in the CDR3. V was clipped by 3 bases and J by 4 bases; unmatched bases: 3.

The table lists this clonotype with many counts. This chain links TRBV14 with TRBJ2-7; 9 bases line up with TRBD1. Germline V gene sequence: CDR1 SGHDN, CDR2 FVKESK. The ends lost 0 bases at V and 3 bases at J; junction bases unmatched: 18. The CDR3 sequence is 20 residues long. CDR3 loop: CASSQDAWTGAETAYYEQYF. The CDR3 coding sequence is TGTGCCAGCAGCCAAGATGCGTGGACAGGGGCCGAAACCGCTTACTACGAGCAGTACTTC. The complete variable domain, with remaining parts taken from reference TRBV14 and TRBJ2-7, reads EAGVTQFPSHSVIEKGQTVTLRCDPISGHDNLYWYRRVMGKEIKFLLHFVKESKQDESGMPNNRFLAERTGGTYSTLKVQPAELEDSGVYFCASSQDAWTGAETAYYEQYFGPGTRLTVT.

The chain is built from TRBV4-1 and TRBJ1-1; TRBD1 agrees at 10 bases. The ends lost 5 bases at V and 5 bases at J; junction bases unmatched: 11. Germline V CDR1 and CDR2: MGHRA, YSYEKL. This CDR3 contains 16 residues. The CDR3 sequence: CASSYNRQGARTEAFF. In DNA form, the CDR3 reads TGCGCCAGCAGCTATAATAGACAGGGGGCGCGGACTGAAGCTTTCTTT.

This clonotype came up a few times. V is TRBV12-3 or TRBV12-4 and J is TRBJ2-5; weak D call: TRBD2 (5 bases). The CDR3 has 12 residues. V was clipped by 5 bases and J by 7 bases, with 11 bases between them. The CDR3: CASSAGMGTQYF. DNA for the CDR3: TGTGCCAGCAGTGCCGGGATGGGGACCCAGTACTTC.

The rearrangement uses TRBV7-9 and TRBJ2-5; D perhaps matches TRBD1 (5 bases). V lost 4 bases, J lost 5 bases, and 14 bases lay in between. The CDR3 extends over 14 amino acids. The germline V gene has CDR1 SEHNR and CDR2 FQNEAQ (reference sequence). In DNA form, the CDR3 reads TGTGCCAGCAGCTCATTCAGGGAAGCGGAGACCCAGTACTTC. The encoded protein is CASSSFREAETQYF.

The chain couples TRBV4-2 to TRBJ2-5; 15 bases line up with TRBD2. Germline CDR1 reads LGHNA; CDR2 reads YNFKEQ. J lost 5 bases, V lost 6 bases, and 19 bases had no gene match. CDR3 length: 20 residues. CDR3 nucleotide sequence: TGTGCCAGCAGTCCCAATGGCAGGACTAGCGGGAGGGCCGGTGAGGAGACCCAGTACTTC. Its protein is CASSPNGRTSGRAGEETQYF.

The table lists this clonotype with many counts. The rearrangement uses TRBV6-5 and TRBJ2-7, with 7 bases that match TRBD1. Per germline, CDR1 MNHEY and CDR2 SVGAGI. This CDR3 contains 16 residues. The junction had 12 bases not matched to a gene; V was cut back by 5 bases and J by 2 bases. CDR3 sequence reads: CASSNHRGAYPYEQYF. Written as DNA, the CDR3 is TGTGCCAGCAGTAACCACAGGGGAGCCTATCCCTACGAGCAGTACTTC.